The 5 T cell receptor beta chains in this list originate from one sample, sequenced in a study of regulatory T cells in long-lasting Graves disease. Regarding time point: newly diagnosed GD, antithyroid drugs for less than 3 months. The TCR library was made from RNA that had been extracted from PBMCs in TRIzol. Relying on iRepertoire HTBI primers and Arm-PCR of CDR3 regions, the team built TCR beta libraries. MiXCR, run by TCRdb on the multiplex PCR reads, gives a single entry per CDR3 protein. Of roughly 380,000 distinct CDR3 sequences listed, 16% are singletons. These same data were also listed under a study on T cells in Graves' hyperthyroidism and ophthalmopathy.

Sequencing used peripheral blood mononuclear cells (PBMCs), obtained at new diagnosis, from a patient treated with antithyroid drugs. The origin of the receptors is a man between 35 and 55 years old with Graves disease.

There are a few counts of this clonotype. V is TRBV6-1 and J is TRBJ1-2, with 7 nucleotides matching TRBD1. J lost 8 bases, V lost 6 bases, and 9 bases had no gene match. This CDR3 is built from 13 residues. Germline lookup yields CDR1 MNHNS and CDR2 SASEGT. CDR3 nucleotide sequence: TGTGCCAGCAGGGAGGGGGCAGAGGGCGGCTACACCTTC. This translates into CASREGAEGGYTF.

This clonotype was detected many times. The rearrangement links TRBV20-1 to TRBJ2-7, with TRBD2 matching 10 bases. The CDR3 is 15 amino acids. CDR1 and CDR2 (germline): DFQATT, SNEGSKA (reference sequence). With 2 bases clipped from V and 3 bases from J, the junction kept 7 bases outside the gene matches. In DNA, the CDR3 is TGCAGTGCTAGAAAGGGTCTAGCGGGGGACTACGAGCAGTACTTC. Translation: CSARKGLAGDYEQYF.

This clonotype has at least ten counts. The chain employs TRBV20-1 and TRBJ2-7; D not certain. Trimming cost V 6 bases and J 2 bases, with 17 bases left between them. The length of the CDR3 is 14 residues. Germline V gene data show CDR1 as DFQATT and CDR2 as SNEGSKA (reference sequence). The CDR3 region is CSALPLDRTYEQYF. For the CDR3, the DNA is TGCAGTGCGCTGCCTTTGGACCGGACCTACGAGCAGTACTTC.

The sample holds many counts of this clonotype. The CDR3 DNA is TGCGCCAGCAGCCCGGGACTAGCGGGGGGGCATGATACGCAGTATTTT. Translation gives CASSPGLAGGHDTQYF. This sequence joins TRBV5-1 and TRBJ2-3; 16 bases fit TRBD2. Looked up from germline, CDR1 is SGHRS and CDR2 is YFSETQ. The length of the CDR3 is 16 residues. Germline trimming cut 4 bases from V and 6 bases from J; bases unmatched to any gene: 5.

As to this clonotype: With a much larger clone just one base away, this may be a read error. The CDR3 reads CATSESDRREQYF. For the CDR3, the DNA is TGTGCCACCAGTGAATCCGACAGGCGCGAGCAGTACTTC. The V and J genes are TRBV24-1 and TRBJ2-7; D possibly corresponds to TRBD1 (6 bases). This CDR3 is 13 amino acids long. V dropped 4 bases and J dropped 6 bases, with 12 bases sitting between them. The germline gives CDR1 KGHDR, CDR2 SFDVKD.